These 8 T cell receptor beta chains originate from one sample sequenced in a study of technical replicates of blood from several donors (dated by TCRdb to about 2017). Receptor libraries were prepared by the immunoSEQ multiplex PCR assay. TCRdb stores this immuneACCESS table with in-frame sequences only. Part of the clones is absent; in the studies checked, under half of the shortfall reflects unresolved V genes, and no reason is known for the rest. The sample has 70,000 or so clones on record, about 87% of them singletons. In total, the top ten clones hold around 4.6% of the sample. Sequenced material: PBMCs. These receptor sequences come from a human donor in good health. Some clones in this sample may be carry-over from other donors' samples.

This chain connects TRBV18 to TRBJ2-7; 7 bases agree with TRBD2. CDR3 length: 13 amino acids. J was trimmed by 6 bases and V by 6 bases; bases with no gene match: 8. CDR1 and CDR2 (germline): KGHSH, LQKENI. The CDR3 nucleotides are TGTGCCAGCTCCCCGGAGCGGGGCCCCGAGCAGTACTTC. Translated, it gives CASSPERGPEQYF.

The rearrangement uses TRBV9 and TRBJ2-5; 7 positions match TRBD1. The CDR3 covers 14 residues. Trimming cost V 0 bases and J 3 bases; bases outside gene matches: 2. Looked up from germline, CDR1 is SGDLS and CDR2 is YYNGEE. For the CDR3, the DNA is TGTGCCAGCAGCGTAGGAGGGGGCGAAGAGACCCAGTACTTC. As protein: CASSVGGGEETQYF.

This clone was picked up a small number of times. The J gene is TRBJ2-2, the V gene TRBV4-3, with 14 bases aligning to TRBD2. V lost 1 base and J lost 0; bases outside the gene matches: 1. Germline CDR1 and CDR2: LGHNA and YSLEER. This CDR3 is 18 amino acids long. The CDR3 region is CASSQGLAGGPNTGELFF. Here the CDR3 DNA reads TGCGCCAGCAGCCAAGGACTAGCGGGAGGGCCGAACACCGGGGAGCTGTTTTTT.

The V gene is TRBV19, the J gene TRBJ1-2, with 8 bases lining up with TRBD1. The V and J ends lost 6 bases and 1 base, in that order; junction bases with no gene match: 10. CDR1 is LNHDA, CDR2 SQIVND, per germline (reference sequence). The CDR3 has 16 residues. The DNA for the CDR3 is TGTGCCAGTAGCCTCTTAGGGACAGGCTTTAACTATGGCTACACCTTC. Residues: CASSLLGTGFNYGYTF.

The rearrangement links TRBV7-9 to TRBJ2-3; the D is unclear. The CDR3 runs 12 residues. Trimming took off 4 bases at V and 5 bases at J, with 7 bases between the two ends. Germline CDR1 SEHNR, CDR2 FQNEAQ (reference sequence). In nucleotides, the CDR3 is TGTGCCAGCAGCTCAGTTCTAGATACGCAGTATTTT. It is translated as CASSSVLDTQYF. Full variable domain (missing parts from reference TRBV7-9 and TRBJ2-3): DTGVSQNPRHKITKRGQNVTFRCDPISEHNRLYWYRQTLGQGPEFLTYFQNEAQLEKSRLLSDRFSAERPKGSFSTLEIQRTEQGDSAMYLCASSSVLDTQYFGPGTRLTVL.

The rearrangement joins TRBV11-3 to TRBJ2-7, with TRBD2 as a possible D gene (6 bases). The CDR3 is made up of 12 amino acids. Germline assignment: CDR1 SGHNT and CDR2 YENEEA. The V end lost 6 bases, the J end lost 6 bases, and 12 bases lay between the germline ends. The CDR3 nucleotides read TGTGCCAGCAGTCAAACTAGCTCCGAGCAGTACTTC. Amino acids: CASSQTSSEQYF. Together with reference TRBV11-3 and TRBJ2-7, the CDR3 gives the full variable domain: EAGVVQSPRYKIIEKKQPVAFWCNPISGHNTLYWYLQNLGQGPELLIRYENEEAVDDSQLPKDRFSAERLKGVDSTLKIQPAELGDSAVYLCASSQTSSEQYFGPGTRLTVT.

The gene calls are TRBV7-9 and TRBJ1-2; the D gene is possibly TRBD1 (5 bases). Deletions cut 3 bases from V and 4 bases from J, with 9 bases between. Germline CDR1 and CDR2: SEHNR and FQNEAQ (reference sequence). The CDR3 extends over 13 amino acids. DNA for the CDR3: TGTGCCAGCAGCTTCAGGGCAGGCTATGGCTACACCTTC. Its translation is CASSFRAGYGYTF.

The genes are TRBV18 and TRBJ2-5, with 9 bases that match TRBD1. The junction had 11 bases not matched to a gene; V was cut back by 4 bases and J by 5 bases. Germline V gene lookup returns CDR1 KGHSH and CDR2 LQKENI. The CDR3 runs 16 residues. CDR3 sequence reads: CASSHPDRGFRETQYF. CDR3 bases: TGTGCCAGCTCACATCCCGACAGGGGGTTTCGGGAGACCCAGTACTTC.